This T cell receptor beta chain was identified during a study of T cells in localized non-small cell lung cancer. Generated by immunoSEQ multiplex PCR, the TCRdb table keeps only in-frame clones and is missing some. The repertoire holds about a thousand clones, with roughly 33% as singletons. Of note for this clone: The antigen remains unidentified.

General observations from the study: Adjacent uninvolved lung had the highest clonality, suggesting focused antigen responses.

The TCR originated in a female donor at least 60 years old with stage I lung adenocarcinoma. Specimen: normal lung tissue next to the tumor, collected before any cancer treatment.

The CDR3 nucleotides read TGTGCCACCAGCAGAGATCGGTTATCTTTTCGAACAGATACGCAGTATTTT. Protein sequence: CATSRDRLSFRTDTQYF. This chain links TRBV15 with TRBJ2-3; no clear D. Germline V gene sequence: CDR1 LNHNV, CDR2 YYDKDF (reference sequence). The CDR3 runs 17 residues. Deletions cut 0 bases from V and 3 bases from J, with 16 bases between. The entire variable domain, with the rest obtained from reference TRBV15 and TRBJ2-3, is as follows: DAMVIQNPRYQVTQFGKPVTLSCSQTLNHNVMYWYQQKSSQAPKLLFHYYDKDFNNEADTPDNFQSRRPNTSFCFLDIRSPGLGDTAMYLCATSRDRLSFRTDTQYFGPGTRLTVL.